These 18 T cell receptor beta chains share one sample of origin, sequenced in a study of patients and donors after allogeneic stem cell transplantation. TCRdb fed the RT-PCR reads into MiXCR, producing one record per CDR3 protein. The sample has about a million distinct CDR3 sequences; about a sixth are singletons. Material for sequencing was blood, either unsorted or a sorted T cell fraction (not recorded which). These receptors all come from a human donor who was either an allogeneic HSCT recipient or a stem cell or donor lymphocyte infusion donor (not recorded which). It is not recorded whose cells these are; they may come from a transplant donor.

The V and J genes are TRBV10-3 and TRBJ2-2, with D hard to call. Germline V gene sequence: CDR1 ENHRY, CDR2 SYGVKD. The length of the CDR3 is 13 residues. Trimming stripped 5 bases from V and 6 bases from J, with 10 bases between. The CDR3 sequence: CAISTNTPGELFF. In nucleotides, the CDR3 is TGTGCCATCAGTACGAACACCCCCGGGGAGCTGTTTTTT.

This clonotype was counted between two and nine times. The chain uses TRBV20-1 and TRBJ2-5, with 12 bases identical to TRBD2. J was trimmed by 4 bases and V by 0 bases; bases with no gene match: 6. The CDR3 loop spans 16 amino acids. From germline, CDR1 is DFQATT and CDR2 SNEGSKA (reference sequence). The CDR3 loop reads CSARDASGRAGETQYF. The DNA of the CDR3 is TGCAGTGCTAGAGATGCTAGCGGGAGGGCTGGAGAGACCCAGTACTTC.

The chain is built from TRBV12-3 or TRBV12-4 and TRBJ2-1; D may correspond to TRBD1 or TRBD2 (5 bases each). The V end was cut by 0 bases, the J end by 7 bases, with 10 bases between. The CDR3 has 14 residues. The CDR3 loop is CASSLAGERNEQFF. Written as DNA, the CDR3 is TGTGCCAGCAGTTTAGCGGGGGAAAGAAATGAGCAGTTCTTC.

The sample holds a few counts of this clonotype. V usage is TRBV15 and J usage is TRBJ2-1; D possibly corresponds to TRBD1 (6 bases). V lost 5 bases, J lost 0 bases, and 14 bases lay in between. The germline V gene encodes CDR1 LNHNV and CDR2 YYDKDF (reference sequence). The CDR3 spans 16 residues. The chain's CDR3 is CATSGVTGNSYNEQFF. For the CDR3, the DNA is TGTGCCACCAGCGGAGTTACAGGGAACTCCTACAATGAGCAGTTCTTC.

The sample holds a few counts of this clonotype. This chain links TRBV11-2 with TRBJ2-1, with 10 bases identical to TRBD1. The junction had 5 bases not matched to a gene; V was cut back by 4 bases and J by 8 bases. The CDR3 runs 14 residues. CDR1 is SGHAT and CDR2 is FQNNGV in the germline V gene. The CDR3 sequence is CASSSRTGGHEQFF. CDR3 bases: TGTGCCAGCAGCTCACGGACAGGGGGGCATGAGCAGTTCTTC. The full variable domain, its missing parts supplied by reference TRBV11-2 and TRBJ2-1, is EAGVAQSPRYKIIEKRQSVAFWCNPISGHATLYWYQQILGQGPKLLIQFQNNGVVDDSQLPKDRFSAERLKGVDSTLKIQPAKLEDSAVYLCASSSRTGGHEQFFGPGTRLTVL.

This clonotype has only a few counts. The chain combines TRBV9 with TRBJ2-3, with D perhaps being TRBD1 or TRBD2 (5 bases each). This CDR3 has 15 residues. Trimming removed 4 bases from V and 1 base from J, with 13 bases in between. Per germline, CDR1 SGDLS and CDR2 YYNGEE. CDR3 in amino acids: CASSPPGRGTDTQYF. The CDR3 DNA follows: TGTGCCAGCAGCCCCCCGGGGCGAGGCACAGATACGCAGTATTTT.

V is TRBV10-3 and J is TRBJ2-1; perhaps TRBD1 as D (6 bases). The V gene lost 4 bases and the J gene lost 1 base, with 8 bases spanning the gap. The CDR3 sequence is 14 residues long. Germline CDR1 and CDR2: ENHRY and SYGVKD. The CDR3 reads CAISVGTSYNEQFF. The DNA for the CDR3 is TGTGCCATCAGTGTTGGGACATCCTACAATGAGCAGTTCTTC.

The genes are TRBV5-1 and TRBJ1-3; TRBD1 is a possible D gene (5 bases). The V gene's germline CDR1 is SGHRS and CDR2 YFSETQ. Trimming shortened V by 0 bases and J by 2 bases, and 12 bases separated the two germline ends. The length of the CDR3 is 16 residues. CDR3 sequence: CASSLGAPGAGNTIYF. DNA of the CDR3: TGCGCCAGCAGCTTGGGGGCTCCGGGGGCTGGAAACACCATATATTTT.

This clonotype has ten or more counts. The CDR3 reads CASSFSWDSTNNEQFF. CDR3 sequence (DNA): TGTGCCAGCAGTTTTAGTTGGGACAGCACTAACAATGAGCAGTTCTTC. This chain uses TRBV12-3 or TRBV12-4 with TRBJ2-1; 7 bases line up with TRBD1. The CDR3 is 16 residues long. The ends lost 3 bases at V and 5 bases at J; junction bases unmatched: 10.

This clonotype was seen a few times. The CDR3 nucleotides are TGCGCCAGCAGCCGAGAACCACTAGTTGGGGCCACAGATACGCAGTATTTT. Its translation: CASSREPLVGATDTQYF. The chain links TRBV4-3 to TRBJ2-3; the D call may be TRBD1 or TRBD2 (5 bases each). Trimming removed 4 bases from V and 2 bases from J, with 19 bases in between. The germline CDR1 and CDR2 sequences are LGHNA and YSLEER. This CDR3 region has 17 residues.

The chain is built from TRBV20-1 and TRBJ2-7, with a tentative D call TRBD1 (6 bases). The CDR3 consists of 12 residues. Trimming took 5 bases from V and 6 from J, leaving 14 bases between them. Looked up from germline, CDR1 is DFQATT and CDR2 is SNEGSKA (reference sequence). Here the CDR3 DNA reads TGCAGTGCTGAACAGGGATCAGCCGAGCAGTACTTC. It translates to CSAEQGSAEQYF.

A single count supports this clonotype. J is TRBJ2-3 and V is TRBV5-1, with 8 bases aligning to TRBD1. The V and J ends lost 5 bases and 4 bases, in that order; junction bases with no gene match: 9. The CDR3 runs 15 residues. Germline-derived CDR1 and CDR2 are SGHRS and YFSETQ. The CDR3 DNA reads as TGCGCCAGCAGGGGACAGGCGTCAGGGGCAGATACGCAGTATTTT. Translating it yields CASRGQASGADTQYF.

This clonotype was seen only a few times. This chain uses TRBV7-8 with TRBJ1-3, with a possible D match to TRBD1 (6 bases). This CDR3 is built from 16 residues. Germline loops: CDR1 SGHVS, CDR2 FQNEAQ. V lost 5 bases and J 4 bases, leaving 18 bases between the germline ends. The CDR3 DNA reads as TGTGCCAGCAGCCAAACCTACAGGGAATCCGGAAACACCATATATTTT. This gives the protein CASSQTYRESGNTIYF.

The table lists this clonotype with a few counts. V usage is TRBV20-1 and J usage is TRBJ2-5, with D perhaps given as TRBD1 or TRBD2 (5 bases each). V dropped 6 bases and J dropped 2 bases, with 16 bases sitting between them. Germline loops: CDR1 DFQATT, CDR2 SNEGSKA (reference sequence). CDR3 length: 14 residues. The DNA of the CDR3 is TGCAGTGCAGTAGAGTGGGACGGACAAGAGACCCAGTACTTC. Protein sequence: CSAVEWDGQETQYF.

This clonotype was counted at least ten times. The genes are TRBV3-1 and TRBJ2-1; no firm D call. Germline V gene data show CDR1 as LGHDT and CDR2 as YNNKEL (reference sequence). This CDR3 has 13 residues. Trimming pared 4 bases from V and 5 bases from J, leaving 9 bases between. This CDR3 reads CASSLSLDNEQFF. CDR3 DNA: TGTGCCAGCAGCCTTTCCCTCGACAATGAGCAGTTCTTC.

The CDR3 bases are TGCAGTGCTAGAGATGTAGGGGCCTACAATGAGCAGTTCTTC. It yields the protein CSARDVGAYNEQFF. The gene calls are TRBV20-1 and TRBJ2-1, with D possibly being TRBD1 (5 bases). The V gene lost 0 bases and the J gene lost 2 bases, with 8 bases spanning the gap. Germline CDR1 and CDR2: DFQATT and SNEGSKA (reference sequence). CDR3 length equals 14 residues.

This clonotype was detected only a few times. The chain combines TRBV2 with TRBJ2-7; 8 nucleotides match TRBD1. There are 14 residues in the CDR3. V was clipped by 10 bases and J by 0 bases; unmatched bases: 8. Germline lookup yields CDR1 SNHLY and CDR2 FYNNEI. The CDR3 is CATYRDRSSYEQYF. CDR3 nucleotide sequence: TGTGCCACCTACCGGGACAGGAGCTCCTACGAGCAGTACTTC.

This clonotype has more than one count but fewer than ten. V usage is TRBV15 and J usage is TRBJ2-4; TRBD1 matches 10 bases. This CDR3 has 15 amino acids. With 0 bases clipped from V and 5 bases from J, the junction kept 1 base outside the gene matches. Germline V gene lookup returns CDR1 LNHNV and CDR2 YYDKDF (reference sequence). The chain's CDR3 is CATSREGTGENIQYF. CDR3 sequence (DNA): TGTGCCACCAGCAGAGAGGGGACAGGGGAAAACATTCAGTACTTC.